This paragraph reports one T cell receptor beta chain. The source of the sample is a study of shared clonotypes between healthy human individuals. The CDR3 loop spans 13 amino acids. V was pared by 2 bases and J by 2 bases, with 7 bases between. Germline assignment: CDR1 SGHNT and CDR2 YYREEE (reference sequence). Deep-level assay runs were performed. Assay used: immunoSEQ multiplex PCR; TCRdb lists only in-frame clones, some missing. The data hold 85,000 to 100,000 clones, with 60% to 75% observed a single time. The V call is TRBV5-4, the J call TRBJ2-5; weak D call: TRBD1 (6 bases). Sequencing was done on a sample of memory CD8+ T cells sorted from blood. The subset was: CD45RO+ cells pooled with CCR7-negative TemRA cells. The clonotype comes from a man aged 25 to 40 in good health. The chain's CDR3 is CASSFGQQETQYF. The CDR3 DNA reads as TGTGCCAGCAGCTTTGGACAGCAAGAGACCCAGTACTTC. Full variable domain (missing parts from reference TRBV5-4 and TRBJ2-5): ETGVTQSPTHLIKTRGQQVTLRCSSQSGHNTVSWYQQALGQGPQFIFQYYREEENGRGNFPPRFSGLQFPNYSSELNVNALELDDSALYLCASSFGQQETQYFGPGTRLLVL.